This note documents a single TCR beta chain sequence. Its antigen is not known. Trimming removed 0 bases from V and 8 bases from J, with 10 bases in between. This CDR3 has 13 residues. CDR1 and CDR2 from the germline V gene are SGHDN and FVKESK. The source of the sample is a study of cytomegalovirus exposure and HLA in healthy donors. Findings of the study overall: Generally TCR sequences proved uncommon, though certain public TCRs appeared in numerous donors. Researchers reported that a few CMV-associated chains were confirmed in vitro as CMV antigen-specific.

Only in-frame clones appear in the TCRdb table, and some are missing; sequencing was by immunoSEQ multiplex PCR. The sample includes roughly 250,000 clones, approximately 86% of them seen just once. This sequence joins TRBV14 and TRBJ2-5; no firm D call. Material for sequencing was PBMCs. This TCR was sampled from a woman aged 25 to 45 in good health and CMV-seropositive. This CDR3 reads CASSQDLGGTQYF. The CDR3 coding sequence is TGTGCCAGCAGCCAAGATCTCGGCGGAACCCAGTACTTC.